The clone carrying this T cell receptor beta chain was counted many times. The data derive from a study of regulatory T cells in long-lasting Graves disease. Libraries of TCR beta came from iRepertoire HTBI primers plus Arm-PCR of CDR3 regions. TCRdb re-analysed the multiplex PCR reads in MiXCR, keeping a single row per CDR3 protein. In the table there are 350,000 to 450,000 distinct CDR3 sequences, roughly a fifth of which are singletons. The time point: persistent/refractory GD, antithyroid drugs over 5 years with positive TRAb. The TCR library was made from RNA extracted from PBMCs. The starting material was peripheral blood mononuclear cells (PBMCs), obtained when the disease was refractory, from a patient treated with antithyroid drugs. The receptor comes from a female donor with Graves disease.

Here the CDR3 reads CASRALQGGTEAFF. CDR3 in DNA: TGTGCCAGCAGGGCCCTACAGGGTGGCACTGAAGCTTTCTTT. V gene TRBV28 combines with J gene TRBJ1-1, with a possible D match to TRBD1 (6 bases). Trimming took off 6 bases at V and 4 bases at J, with 15 bases between the two ends. This CDR3 contains 14 residues. Germline V CDR1 and CDR2: MDHEN, SYDVKM.